This T cell receptor beta chain was captured in a study of Graves' ophthalmopathy and Graves' hyperthyroidism. Study in general: The study drew peripheral blood at initial diagnosis, before any treatment.

At least ten counts were recorded for this clonotype. The authors amplified TCR beta CDR3 regions from RNA transcripts. HTBI-primed first-round RT-PCR preceded second-round multiplex PCR. TCRdb passed the multiplex PCR reads through MiXCR, listing each CDR3 protein once. The sample carries hundreds of thousands of distinct CDR3 sequences, approximately 21% recorded once. Trimming removed 3 bases at V and 0 bases at J, with 12 bases between. The germline CDR1 and CDR2 sequences are SGHDN and FVKESK. This CDR3 is built from 16 residues. The sequence was collected from a woman younger than 35 with stable Graves' hyperthyroidism. Some clones in this sample may be carry-over from other donors' samples. Source material: peripheral blood. The chain uses TRBV14 and TRBJ2-4; a possible D gene is TRBD2 (5 bases). CDR3 region: CASSQPGLKAKNIQYF. The CDR3 DNA follows: TGTGCCAGCAGCCAGCCCGGACTGAAAGCCAAAAACATTCAGTACTTC.